This T cell receptor (beta chain) was observed in a study of blood T cell repertoires in COVID-19. Study-wide context: PBMCs, B-cell-depleted T cells, or T cells provided the cDNA or gDNA that made up the material.

Germline CDR1 is SGHDT and CDR2 is YYEEEE. V lost 4 bases and J 1 base, leaving 10 bases between the germline ends. The CDR3 is made up of 14 amino acids. Authors' processing steps: Nucleated cell counts were estimated from reference gene primer amplification. Only in-frame clones appear in the TCRdb table, and some are missing; sequencing was by immunoSEQ multiplex PCR. D and trimming come from the DNA, and the V and J calls and clone size come from that table. The sample includes under 200,000 clones, roughly 84% of them seen just once. Material: peripheral blood. The chain combines TRBV5-6 with TRBJ2-3; D is unresolved. The TCR originated in a man aged 18-30 years with active or convalescent COVID-19. In nucleotides, the CDR3 is TGTGCCAGCAGCGCCATAGCTGGCACAGATACGCAGTATTTT. Encoded protein: CASSAIAGTDTQYF.